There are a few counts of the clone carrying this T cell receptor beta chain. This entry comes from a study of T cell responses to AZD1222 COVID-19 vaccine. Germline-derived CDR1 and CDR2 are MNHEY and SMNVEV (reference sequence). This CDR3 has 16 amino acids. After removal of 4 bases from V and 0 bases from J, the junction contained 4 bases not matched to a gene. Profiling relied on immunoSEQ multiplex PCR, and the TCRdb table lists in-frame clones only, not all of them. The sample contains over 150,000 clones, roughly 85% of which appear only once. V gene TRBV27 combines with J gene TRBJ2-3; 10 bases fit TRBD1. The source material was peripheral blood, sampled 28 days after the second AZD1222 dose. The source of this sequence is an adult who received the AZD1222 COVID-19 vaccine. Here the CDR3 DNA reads TGTGCCAGCAGTTCCCTGGGACAGGGGAGCACAGATACGCAGTATTTT. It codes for CASSSLGQGSTDTQYF.